These T cell receptor beta chains were read from a single sample in a study of blood T cell repertoires in COVID-19. This table comes from immunoSEQ multiplex PCR, and its TCRdb copy is limited to in-frame clones, with some not included. The table shows roughly 480,000 clones, with nearly 90% occurring only once. The sample was peripheral blood. These receptors originate from a man between 18 and 29 years old with COVID-19, enrolled during active disease. Both conserved end residues are part of each CDR3. D genes are given only for firm matches. Expanded clones are given a class, and other clones once, few, many or no size at all.

d_call j_call v_call clone_size cdr3_aa cdr3_nt
- TRBJ1-1 TRBV11-2 - CASSLTGRNTEAFF TGTGCCAGCAGCTTAACAGGGCGGAACACTGAAGCTTTCTTT
TRBD1 TRBJ2-1 TRBV19 - CASSTIRGTGVDEQFF TGTGCCAGTAGTACCATTAGGGGGACAGGGGTAGATGAGCAGTTCTTC
- TRBJ1-2 TRBV6-5 - CASSPGEGPGYGYTF TGTGCCAGCAGTCCCGGGGAGGGGCCGGGTTATGGCTACACCTTC
- TRBJ2-1 TRBV4-1 - CASSQENYYNEQFF TGCGCCAGCAGCCAAGAAAACTACTACAATGAGCAGTTCTTC
- TRBJ2-7 TRBV7-9 few CASSSVSGYEQYF TGTGCCAGCAGCTCGGTTAGCGGCTACGAGCAGTACTTC
TRBD1 TRBJ1-1 TRBV4-1 few CASSQGPGQGITEAFF TGCGCCAGCAGCCAGGGACCGGGACAGGGAATCACTGAAGCTTTCTTT
- TRBJ1-2 TRBV7-9 - CASSLAQGYYGYTF TGTGCCAGCAGCTTAGCGCAGGGGTACTATGGCTACACCTTC
TRBD2 TRBJ2-3 TRBV6-5 once CASSPQLAATQYF TGTGCCAGCAGCCCACAACTAGCGGCTACGCAGTATTTT
TRBD1 TRBJ2-7 TRBV4-1 - CASSQLQGLGEQYF TGCGCCAGCAGCCAATTACAGGGGTTGGGCGAGCAGTACTTC
- TRBJ1-6 TRBV7-8 - CASSPGQFGSPLHF TGTGCCAGCAGCCCTGGACAGTTCGGGTCACCCCTCCACTTT
- TRBJ2-1 TRBV24-1 - CATSTAAGRGSEQFF TGTGCCACCAGTACTGCGGCGGGGCGAGGGAGTGAGCAGTTCTTC
- TRBJ2-5 TRBV25-1 - CASSDPLYQETQYF TGTGCCAGCAGTGACCCGTTGTACCAAGAGACCCAGTACTTC
- TRBJ2-7 TRBV21-1 - CAAIHIKGLVEF TGTGCCGCGATCCATATTAAGGGACTAGTCGAATTC
- TRBJ2-7 TRBV3-1/TRBV3-2 - CASSETGTSSYEQYF TGTGCCAGCAGCGAAACCGGGACAAGCTCCTACGAGCAGTACTTC
- TRBJ2-7 TRBV9 - CASSAPSSGEQYF TGTGCCAGCAGCGCCCCTTCGTCCGGCGAGCAGTACTTC
TRBD1 TRBJ1-2 TRBV6-4 few CASSTGTGDYGYTF TGTGCCAGCAGTACCGGGACAGGGGACTATGGCTACACCTTC
- TRBJ2-3 TRBV7-9 - CASSLRAGLVVTDTQYF TGTGCCAGCAGCTTACGGGCAGGGCTGGTTGTCACAGATACGCAGTATTTT
- TRBJ2-1 TRBV27 - CASSLWSSGLPNEQFF TGTGCCAGCAGTTTATGGTCCTCGGGACTCCCTAATGAGCAGTTCTTC
TRBD1 TRBJ2-7 TRBV11-3 once CASSSGQDYEQYF TGTGCCAGCAGCTCGGGACAGGACTACGAGCAGTACTTC
- TRBJ1-6 TRBV6-5 - CASGGGARSSPLHF TGTGCCAGCGGAGGGGGGGCTCGGTCTTCACCCCTCCACTTT
- TRBJ2-7 TRBV5-1 - CASSLQGSEQYF TGCGCCAGCAGCTTACAGGGTTCCGAGCAGTACTTC
- TRBJ2-4 TRBV18 - CASSTVREDIQYF TGTGCCAGCTCAACAGTTAGGGAGGACATTCAGTACTTC
- TRBJ1-1 TRBV23-1 - CASRLDSEAFF TGCGCCAGCAGATTAGATTCTGAAGCTTTCTTT
- TRBJ2-3 TRBV6-5 - CASSYTNFRDTQYF TGTGCCAGCAGTTACACGAACTTTCGAGATACGCAGTATTTT
- TRBJ1-5 TRBV2 - CASRVNRDDQPQHF TGTGCCAGCAGGGTAAACAGGGACGACCAGCCCCAGCATTTT
- TRBJ1-1 TRBV2 - CASRERERVTEAFF TGTGCCAGCCGAGAGAGGGAGAGGGTCACTGAAGCTTTCTTT
- TRBJ2-2 TRBV2 - CARQGKPTGELFF TGTGCCAGACAGGGAAAACCCACCGGGGAGCTGTTTTTT
- TRBJ2-7 TRBV11-2 - CASSLGTAYEQYF TGTGCCAGCAGCTTAGGAACAGCCTACGAGCAGTACTTC
- TRBJ1-2 TRBV14 - CASSQAGNYGYTF TGTGCCAGCAGCCAAGCCGGGAACTATGGCTACACCTTC
- TRBJ2-4 TRBV15 - CATSRGGVGNIQYF TGTGCCACCAGCAGAGGGGGAGTGGGAAACATTCAGTACTTC
- TRBJ2-1 TRBV10-1 - CASSEIRNEQFF TGCGCCAGCAGTGAGATCAGAAATGAGCAGTTCTTC
- TRBJ1-2 TRBV3-1/TRBV3-2 - CASSPRRDYGYTF TGTGCCAGCAGCCCGCGGAGGGACTATGGCTACACCTTC
- TRBJ1-2 TRBV16 once CASSHPGQNYGYTF TGTGCCAGCAGCCACCCAGGACAGAACTATGGCTACACCTTC
TRBD1 TRBJ2-6 TRBV19 - CASSIEGTGSSGANVLTF TGTGCCAGTAGTATAGAAGGGACAGGCAGCTCTGGGGCCAACGTCCTGACTTTC
- TRBJ2-7 TRBV21-1 - CASRASGTSGSSKEQYF TGTGCCAGCAGGGCATCCGGGACTAGCGGGAGCTCGAAAGAGCAGTACTTC
- TRBJ1-4 TRBV5-1 - CASSLAPGGNVEKLFF TGCGCCAGCAGCTTGGCTCCTGGAGGGAATGTTGAAAAACTGTTTTTT
TRBD2 TRBJ2-1 TRBV5-1 - CASSLGASGREGYNEQFF TGCGCCAGCAGCTTGGGGGCTAGCGGAAGGGAGGGGTACAATGAGCAGTTCTTC
- TRBJ1-6 TRBV10-2 - CASSEFPDSPRGYSPLHF TGCGCCAGCAGTGAATTTCCCGACAGCCCTAGGGGGTATTCACCCCTCCACTTT
TRBD1 TRBJ1-2 TRBV5-8 - CASSLGQNYGYTF TGTGCCAGCAGCCTGGGACAGAACTATGGCTACACCTTC
- TRBJ2-7 TRBV6-5 - CASGKRGQSYEQYF TGTGCCAGCGGGAAACGAGGACAGTCCTACGAGCAGTACTTC
TRBD1 TRBJ2-7 TRBV19 - CASSNTGGGYEQYF TGTGCCAGTAGTAACACAGGGGGCGGGTACGAGCAGTACTTC
- TRBJ1-6 TRBV7-9 - CASSSTKGGGVFNSPLHF TGTGCCAGCAGCTCAACCAAAGGGGGGGGAGTTTTTAATTCACCCCTCCACTTT
- TRBJ1-2 TRBV7-9 few CASRQGLNYGYTF TGTGCCAGCAGGCAGGGTTTAAACTATGGCTACACCTTC
TRBD2 TRBJ2-7 TRBV19 once CASSDSSGSYEQYF TGTGCCAGTAGTGATTCTAGCGGGAGCTACGAGCAGTACTTC
TRBD2 TRBJ2-3 TRBV30 - CAWSRGSSGRFGTDTQYF TGTGCCTGGAGTCGTGGGTCTAGCGGGAGGTTTGGCACAGATACGCAGTATTTT
- TRBJ1-1 TRBV14 - CASSQGARYTEAFF TGTGCCAGCAGCCAGGGGGCTAGGTACACTGAAGCTTTCTTT
- TRBJ2-7 TRBV6-5 - CASSYRQGPYEQYF TGTGCCAGCAGTTACCGGCAGGGCCCCTACGAGCAGTACTTC
TRBD1 TRBJ2-1 TRBV4-1 - CASSQDRQGAGEQFF TGCGCCAGCAGCCAAGATCGACAGGGGGCTGGGGAGCAGTTCTTC
- TRBJ1-6 TRBV5-6 - CASSLADRPIGSPLHF TGTGCCAGCAGCTTGGCCGACAGGCCAATTGGTTCACCCCTCCACTTT
TRBD1 TRBJ2-7 TRBV30 - CAGSSGQGYEQYF TGTGCCGGGTCCTCGGGACAGGGATACGAGCAGTACTTC
TRBD2 TRBJ2-1 TRBV5-5 - CASSRAGTSGYNEQFF TGTGCCAGCAGCCGGGCCGGGACTAGCGGCTACAATGAGCAGTTCTTC
TRBD2 TRBJ2-7 TRBV7-9 - CASSSFLAGSSYEQYF TGTGCCAGCAGCTCTTTCCTAGCGGGGAGCTCCTACGAGCAGTACTTC
- TRBJ2-1 TRBV1 - CTSSQDRSSGGISYNEQFF TGCACCAGCAGCCAAGATCGTAGTAGCGGGGGGATCTCCTACAATGAGCAGTTCTTC
TRBD2 TRBJ2-5 TRBV28 - CASSLTSGGQETQYF TGTGCCAGCAGTTTGACTAGCGGGGGTCAAGAGACCCAGTACTTC
TRBD1 TRBJ1-1 TRBV6-5 - CASSWGTENTEAFF TGTGCCAGCAGTTGGGGGACAGAAAACACTGAAGCTTTCTTT
TRBD2 TRBJ2-5 TRBV6-6 - CASSYTGGQETQYF TGTGCCAGCAGTTATACGGGGGGTCAAGAGACCCAGTACTTC
TRBD2 TRBJ2-3 TRBV24-1 - CATRANGGEDTQYF TGTGCCACCAGGGCGAACGGGGGGGAGGATACGCAGTATTTT
- TRBJ2-1 TRBV7-2 - CASSQGAGANEQFF TGTGCCAGCAGCCAGGGGGCGGGGGCAAATGAGCAGTTCTTC
- TRBJ2-1 TRBV5-1 - CASSNLNEQFF TGCGCCAGCAGCAACCTAAATGAGCAGTTCTTC
- TRBJ2-1 TRBV29-1 - CSVDSLYTDNEQFF TGCAGCGTTGACAGTCTGTACACCGACAATGAGCAGTTCTTC